The T cell receptor beta chain described here comes from a study of blood T cell repertoires in COVID-19. Profiled with immunoSEQ multiplex PCR; TCRdb holds only in-frame clones, not every one. Of a few hundred thousand clones in the sample, roughly 91% were seen once. V dropped 4 bases and J dropped 7 bases, with 15 bases sitting between them. CDR3 length: 14 residues. Germline-derived CDR1 and CDR2 are SGHDT and YYEEEE. Participants reported their clinical history, and cohort assignment relied on those reports. The sequencing input was PBMCs or T cells enriched from blood (not recorded which). The receptor was derived from a woman between 45 and 65 years old who had been exposed to COVID-19. The chain couples TRBV5-6 to TRBJ2-1, with a possible D match to TRBD2 (6 bases). This chain's CDR3 is CASSLWNGGNEQFF. Here the CDR3 DNA reads TGTGCCAGCAGCCTGTGGAATGGGGGGAATGAGCAGTTCTTC.